These T cell receptor beta chains were read from a single sample in a study of shared clonotypes between healthy human individuals. Generated by immunoSEQ multiplex PCR, the TCRdb table keeps only in-frame clones and is missing some. The data hold 400,000 to 500,000 clones, with around 79% observed a single time. The sequenced sample consisted of PBMCs. These receptor sequences come from a woman aged 40 to 50 in good health. Some clones in this sample may be carry-over from other donors' samples. Both conserved end residues are part of each CDR3. Fields, in order: J gene, D gene, clone size, V gene, CDR3 protein, CDR3 DNA. The D gene is left open where the match is weak. Rows may omit the clone size; those that give it use once, few, many or a size class.

>TRBJ2-1|TRBD2|NA|TRBV4-1
CASSQVPGGRYNEQFF
TGCGCCAGCAGCCAAGTTCCGGGAGGGCGGTACAATGAGCAGTTCTTC
>TRBJ2-5|NA|NA|TRBV11-2
CASSLDLGETQYF
TGTGCCAGCAGCTTAGATCTGGGTGAGACCCAGTACTTC
>TRBJ2-1|NA|NA|TRBV9
CASSGDPGGEQFF
TGTGCCAGCAGCGGGGACCCGGGCGGTGAGCAGTTCTTC
>TRBJ2-4|NA|NA|TRBV6-5
CASSYSIKNIQYF
TGTGCCAGCAGTTATTCTATCAAAAACATTCAGTACTTC
>TRBJ2-1|NA|NA|TRBV7-3
CASSFVINEQFF
TGTGCCAGCAGCTTCGTCATCAATGAGCAGTTCTTC
>TRBJ2-1|TRBD2|NA|TRBV7-2
CASSPQREGRQFF
TGTGCCAGCAGCCCCCAGCGGGAGGGCCGGCAGTTCTTC
>TRBJ1-4|TRBD1|NA|TRBV6-1
CASRLDRGNEKLFF
TGTGCCAGCAGACTCGACAGGGGTAATGAAAAACTGTTTTTT
>TRBJ1-1|NA|NA|TRBV7-8
CASSLEGNYDTEAFF
TGTGCCAGCAGCTTAGAAGGGAACTATGACACTGAAGCTTTCTTT
>TRBJ2-7|NA|many|TRBV2
CASSEGVGTASYEQYF
TGTGCCAGCAGTGAAGGGGTCGGGACGGCCTCCTACGAGCAGTACTTC
>TRBJ1-5|NA|NA|TRBV28
CASSLLAGNQPQHF
TGTGCCAGCAGTTTACTTGCGGGTAATCAGCCCCAGCATTTT
>TRBJ2-1|NA|few|TRBV28
CASSLEGTVYNEQFF
TGTGCCAGCAGTTTAGAGGGGACGGTATACAATGAGCAGTTCTTC
>TRBJ2-2|NA|few|TRBV18
CASSPRDDSTGELFF
TGTGCCAGCTCACCACGTGACGACAGCACCGGGGAGCTGTTTTTT
>TRBJ2-7|NA|NA|TRBV29-1
CSVLMQGAGEQYF
TGCAGCGTTCTGATGCAGGGTGCGGGCGAGCAGTACTTC
>TRBJ2-2|TRBD2|NA|TRBV11-2
CASSWGLAGGRAGELFF
TGTGCCAGCAGCTGGGGACTAGCGGGAGGGCGCGCCGGGGAGCTGTTTTTT
>TRBJ2-6|NA|NA|TRBV19
CASSISGRGVSGANVLTF
TGTGCCAGTAGTATCTCCGGCAGGGGTGTTTCTGGGGCCAACGTCCTGACTTTC
>TRBJ1-2|NA|NA|TRBV2
CASSGRVEGRGYTF
TGTGCCAGCAGTGGCCGGGTAGAGGGACGTGGCTACACCTTC
>TRBJ2-5|TRBD1|NA|TRBV6-5
CASSSPGQETQYF
TGTGCCAGCAGCTCCCCGGGACAGGAGACCCAGTACTTC
>TRBJ2-1|NA|NA|TRBV15
CATSRRGAGYPNEQFF
TGTGCCACCAGCAGGAGAGGGGCGGGCTACCCAAATGAGCAGTTCTTC
>TRBJ2-5|NA|NA|TRBV20-1
CSARDRETQYF
TGCAGTGCTAGAGATCGGGAGACCCAGTACTTC
>TRBJ2-3|TRBD2|NA|TRBV29-1
CSVKREWGTDTQYF
TGCAGCGTAAAGCGGGAGTGGGGCACAGATACGCAGTATTTT
>TRBJ2-1|NA|NA|TRBV21-1
CASSKGGKVAGAYNEQFF
TGTGCCAGCAGCAAAGGAGGCAAGGTGGCAGGGGCATACAATGAGCAGTTCTTC
>TRBJ2-7|NA|NA|TRBV20-1
CSARQDYEQYF
TGCAGTGCTAGACAGGATTACGAGCAGTACTTC
>TRBJ2-1|NA|once|TRBV18
CASSTRQDEQFF
TGTGCCAGCTCAACGAGGCAGGATGAGCAGTTCTTC
>TRBJ2-7|TRBD2|NA|TRBV4-2
CASSQLGIAGARGDEQYF
TGTGCCAGCAGCCAACTTGGGATAGCGGGAGCCCGAGGGGACGAGCAGTACTTC
>TRBJ2-7|TRBD2|NA|TRBV5-4
CASRPGLAGGPGYEQYF
TGTGCCAGCAGACCCGGACTAGCGGGAGGGCCTGGATACGAGCAGTACTTC
>TRBJ2-3|TRBD2|few|TRBV28
CASSPLSREGRDTQYF
TGTGCCAGCAGTCCCCTGTCGAGGGAGGGCCGGGATACGCAGTATTTT
>TRBJ2-7|NA|NA|TRBV5-1
CASSLAPGQSSYEQYF
TGCGCCAGCAGCTTGGCTCCGGGGCAGAGCTCCTACGAGCAGTACTTC
>TRBJ2-1|NA|NA|TRBV7-2
CASSLGARAIYNEQFF
TGTGCCAGCAGCTTAGGTGCCAGGGCAATTTACAATGAGCAGTTCTTC